Each of the 22 T cell receptor beta chains below was sequenced from the same sample in a study of blood T cell repertoires in COVID-19. Sequencing used immunoSEQ multiplex PCR; TCRdb keeps in-frame clones, though not all of them. The table lists approximately 200,000 clones, 65% to 85% of them singletons, with roughly 5% in the top ten. Sequenced: peripheral blood. These receptor sequences come from a woman aged 25 to 45 with acute or convalescent COVID-19.

This chain uses TRBV7-9 with TRBJ2-1; 11 bases are shared with TRBD2. This CDR3 has 16 amino acids. The germline CDR1 and CDR2 sequences are SEHNR and FQNEAQ (reference sequence). V was clipped by 5 bases and J by 4 bases; unmatched bases: 7. CDR3 coding DNA: TGTGCCAGCAGCCCCATAGCGGGAGGGCCTTACAATGAGCAGTTCTTC. Encoded protein: CASSPIAGGPYNEQFF.

The sample holds one count of this clone. This sequence joins TRBV6-2 or TRBV6-3 and TRBJ1-4, with D unclear. The V gene lost 2 bases and the J gene lost 7 bases, with 11 bases spanning the gap. CDR1 MNHEY and CDR2 SVGEGT come from the germline V gene. This CDR3 has 14 residues. The CDR3 bases are TGTGCCAGCAGTTACCGTAGGAGTGCTGAAAAACTGTTTTTT. Amino acid sequence: CASSYRRSAEKLFF.

V usage is TRBV10-3 and J usage is TRBJ2-7; the D gene is possibly TRBD2 (5 bases). Trimming removed 6 bases from V and 2 bases from J, with 14 bases in between. The CDR3 is 14 residues long. CDR1 is ENHRY and CDR2 is SYGVKD in the germline V gene. This CDR3 reads CAIRTTTGTYEQYF. CDR3 coding DNA: TGTGCCATCAGGACGACAACGGGGACCTACGAGCAGTACTTC.

As DNA, the CDR3 is TGTGCCAGCAGTGAAGTTTCTCTTGTGTCCCAAGAGACCCAGTACTTC. It is translated as CASSEVSLVSQETQYF. J is TRBJ2-5 and V is TRBV2; no reliable D call. CDR1 and CDR2 (germline): SNHLY, FYNNEI. This CDR3 region has 16 residues. V was cut by 1 base and J by 1 base, with 13 bases left in between.

The rearrangement joins TRBV6-5 to TRBJ1-1; a weak D match, TRBD1 (6 bases). This CDR3 has 14 amino acids. Germline CDR1 is MNHEY and CDR2 is SVGAGI. The V end lost 6 bases, the J end lost 0 bases, and 11 bases lay between the germline ends. Here the CDR3 DNA reads TGTGCCAGCAGAAACAGGGTGGTGAACACTGAAGCTTTCTTT. Translated, it gives CASRNRVVNTEAFF.

The chain links TRBV6-5 to TRBJ2-5, with a tentative D call TRBD1 (7 bases). Germline V gene lookup returns CDR1 MNHEY and CDR2 SVGAGI. The CDR3 spans 14 residues. V lost 7 bases to trimming and J lost 7 bases, with 19 bases between them. The CDR3 protein is CASIGQAKGGTQYF. CDR3 in DNA: TGTGCCAGCATCGGACAGGCCAAGGGGGGGACCCAGTACTTC.

V and J are TRBV2 and TRBJ2-3; D gene uncertain. Trimming pared 11 bases from V and 3 bases from J, leaving 6 bases between. Germline V gene data show CDR1 as SNHLY and CDR2 as FYNNEI. CDR3 length equals 10 residues. CDR3 coding DNA: TGTGCCTTACGGACAGATACGCAGTATTTT. Its protein product is CALRTDTQYF.

The chain combines TRBV19 with TRBJ1-5, with 12 bases matching TRBD1. The CDR3 contains 17 residues. Losses at the gene ends were 3 bases for V and 3 bases for J; bases not matched to a gene: 6. Germline V lookup: CDR1 LNHDA, CDR2 SQIVND (reference sequence). The CDR3 reads CASSMAGTGGLNQPQHF. The CDR3 region has the DNA TGTGCCAGTAGTATGGCCGGGACAGGGGGCCTCAATCAGCCCCAGCATTTT.

This clone came up a few times. The genes are TRBV19 and TRBJ1-5; D uncertain. Germline CDR1 and CDR2: LNHDA and SQIVND (reference sequence). The length of the CDR3 is 14 residues. V lost 5 bases, J lost 4 bases, and 12 bases lay in between. The CDR3 region is CASSGTAGNQPQHF. The CDR3 DNA is TGTGCCAGTAGTGGAACAGCTGGGAATCAGCCCCAGCATTTT.

The V call is TRBV3-1 (or the pseudogene TRBV3-2), the J call TRBJ2-1; TRBD2 aligns across 12 bases. Looked up from germline, CDR1 is LGHDT and CDR2 is YNNKEL (reference sequence). This CDR3 has 17 residues. Germline trimming cut 5 bases from V and 4 bases from J; bases unmatched to any gene: 9. The CDR3 DNA sequence: TGTGCCAGCAGCAAACCCTCGGGACTAGCGGGTTACAATGAGCAGTTCTTC. Translating it yields CASSKPSGLAGYNEQFF.

This chain connects TRBV28 to TRBJ2-1; 8 nucleotides align to TRBD2. CDR3 length equals 15 residues. Germline values: CDR1 MDHEN, CDR2 SYDVKM. Germline trimming cut 6 bases from V and 2 bases from J; bases unmatched to any gene: 6. CDR3 DNA: TGTGCCAGCAGCCCGGGAGGGGGGACCTACAATGAGCAGTTCTTC. Translation gives CASSPGGGTYNEQFF.

The V and J genes are TRBV6-5 and TRBJ1-2, with D tentatively TRBD1 (6 bases). The CDR3 has 13 residues. Germline loops: CDR1 MNHEY, CDR2 SVGAGI. V was cut by 7 bases and J by 4 bases, with 13 bases left in between. CDR3 in amino acids: CASTPGGPYGYTF. The CDR3 region has the DNA TGTGCCAGCACCCCCGGGGGGCCCTATGGCTACACCTTC.

This clone has more than one count but fewer than ten. The chain employs TRBV28 and TRBJ2-5; 10 bases agree with TRBD1. The V gene end was trimmed by 6 bases and the J gene end by 5 bases; junction bases not matched to a gene: 12. Germline CDR1 reads MDHEN; CDR2 reads SYDVKM. CDR3 size: 16 residues. Here the CDR3 reads CASSPTFGTGEETQYF. CDR3 nucleotide sequence: TGTGCCAGCAGCCCTACTTTTGGGACAGGGGAGGAGACCCAGTACTTC.

The table lists this clone with a few counts. The chain couples TRBV7-2 to TRBJ2-3; TRBD2 aligns across 8 bases. The germline V gene has CDR1 SGHTA and CDR2 FQGNSA. The CDR3 has 18 residues. Germline trimming cut 5 bases from V and 0 bases from J; bases unmatched to any gene: 13. CDR3 sequence (DNA): TGTGCCAGCAGCCTTACCGGGTCTAGCGGGTTTAGCACAGATACGCAGTATTTT. Translated: CASSLTGSSGFSTDTQYF.

The V and J genes are TRBV5-6 and TRBJ1-1, with D hard to call. Germline loops: CDR1 SGHDT, CDR2 YYEEEE. CDR3 length: 13 residues. Trimming removed 1 base from V and 2 bases from J, with 6 bases in between. The CDR3 loop is CASSLFRNTEAFF. CDR3 coding DNA: TGTGCCAGCAGCTTGTTTAGAAACACTGAAGCTTTCTTT.

The V gene is TRBV6-2 or TRBV6-3, the J gene TRBJ2-1, with 15 bases identical to TRBD2. Trimming took 2 bases from V and 5 from J; bases not matched to a gene: 13. The CDR3 has 20 residues. Germline CDR1 reads MNHEY; CDR2 reads SVGEGT. This CDR3 is CASSYSPPGTSGRRDNEQFF. As DNA, the CDR3 is TGTGCCAGCAGTTACAGCCCTCCCGGGACTAGCGGGAGGAGGGACAATGAGCAGTTCTTC.

The chain carries TRBV7-3 and TRBJ1-1, with 7 bases lining up with TRBD1. Germline-derived CDR1 and CDR2 are SGHTA and FQGTGA. V trimming: 5 bases; J trimming: 4 bases; junction bases outside the gene matches: 7. This CDR3 has 14 amino acids. The DNA for the CDR3 is TGTGCCAGCAGCCTTACAGGGGTAGGCACTGAAGCTTTCTTT. Protein: CASSLTGVGTEAFF.

This rearrangement joins TRBV10-3 to TRBJ1-3, with D possibly being TRBD1 (5 bases). The CDR3 is made up of 15 amino acids. The germline V and J ends were trimmed by 0 bases and 0 bases, with 6 bases remaining between them. The germline CDR1 and CDR2 sequences are ENHRY and SYGVKD. The CDR3 region is CAISESGVSGNTIYF. Here the CDR3 DNA reads TGTGCCATCAGTGAGTCAGGGGTCTCTGGAAACACCATATATTTT.

This clone was counted a few times. The CDR3 is CASSLLTSGSIHEQFF. In DNA, the CDR3 is TGTGCCAGCAGTTTATTGACTAGCGGGAGTATCCATGAGCAGTTCTTC. The rearrangement links TRBV27 to TRBJ2-1; 12 bases match TRBD2. The CDR3 runs to 16 residues. CDR1 is MNHEY, CDR2 SMNVEV, per germline (reference sequence). The trim removed 1 base at V and 8 bases at J, leaving 6 bases unmatched.

V and J are TRBV3-1 (or the pseudogene TRBV3-2) and TRBJ1-1; D is unresolved. Germline V gene data show CDR1 as LGHDT and CDR2 as YNNKEL (reference sequence). The V end lost 1 base, the J end lost 10 bases, and 10 bases lay between the germline ends. This CDR3 comprises 12 residues. The CDR3 nucleotides read TGTGCCAGCAGCCAAGGTTTTGTGGCAGCTTTCTTT. Its translation is CASSQGFVAAFF.

The V gene is TRBV10-2, the J gene TRBJ2-1; tentative D call: TRBD2 (6 bases). Germline lookup yields CDR1 WSHSY and CDR2 SAAADI. Trimming pared 7 bases from V and 5 bases from J, leaving 15 bases between. The CDR3 runs 14 residues. The CDR3 sequence is CASTYGTPNNEQFF. The CDR3 DNA sequence: TGCGCCAGCACGTACGGGACTCCAAACAATGAGCAGTTCTTC.

The V gene is TRBV2, the J gene TRBJ1-5; D perhaps matches TRBD1 (5 bases). The CDR3 runs 15 residues. Germline CDR1 is SNHLY and CDR2 is FYNNEI. V was pared by 6 bases and J by 0 bases, with 12 bases between. CDR3 sequence: CASRPGPPSNQPQHF. DNA of the CDR3: TGTGCCAGCAGGCCAGGGCCTCCTAGCAATCAGCCCCAGCATTTT.